This T cell receptor (beta chain) was captured in a study of T cells in Graves' hyperthyroidism and ophthalmopathy. Study-wide points: Blood also held most thyroid clonotypes expanded beyond 0.001.

Graves' hyperthyroidism was deemed stable given no ophthalmopathy progression within 18 months. Hyperthyroidism had been newly diagnosed in patients aged 18 to 65, and its duration was under 2 months. Based on clinical symptoms, serum thyroxine and TRAb, thyroid ultrasound and orbital computed tomography, diagnoses were reached. This clonotype was counted ten times or more. Antigen unknown. The TCR beta CDR3 regions underwent amplification using RNA transcripts as the source. RT-PCR in the first round (using the HTBI primer set) targeted the TCR CDR3. In TCRdb, the multiplex PCR reads were re-called with MiXCR into one record per CDR3 protein. The table records a few hundred thousand distinct CDR3 sequences, 46% of them present only once. The CDR3 sequence is 12 residues long. Between the trimmed V and J ends, which lost 4 bases and 3 bases, there was a span of 3 bases. The V gene's germline CDR1 is SEHNR and CDR2 FQNEAQ (reference sequence).

The TCR was taken from a woman between 18 and 29 years old with Graves' hyperthyroidism. Source material: peripheral blood or thyroid tissue (not recorded which). V usage is TRBV7-9 and J usage is TRBJ2-2; D uncertain. The CDR3 protein is CASSWDTGELFF. CDR3 bases: TGTGCCAGCAGCTGGGACACCGGGGAGCTGTTTTTT.